A single sample gave rise to the 17 T cell receptor beta chains below, sequenced in a study of cytomegalovirus exposure and HLA in healthy donors. The primer mix had 60 Vbeta and 13 Jbeta primers. Only in-frame clones appear in the TCRdb table, and some are missing; sequencing was by immunoSEQ multiplex PCR. This table holds roughly 150,000 clones, 70% to 90% found once. Input material: PBMCs. These receptors originate from a woman between 18 and 29 years old in good health and CMV-seronegative.

The V call is TRBV4-1, the J call TRBJ1-4; D remains ambiguous. Germline V CDR1 and CDR2: MGHRA, YSYEKL. The CDR3 sequence is 17 residues long. The germline V and J ends were trimmed by 0 bases and 0 bases, with 11 bases remaining between them. CDR3 DNA: TGCGCCAGCAGCCAAGATCCCCCATTTTCAACTAATGAAAAACTGTTTTTT. Encoded protein: CASSQDPPFSTNEKLFF.

This clone has more than one count but fewer than ten. The CDR3 DNA reads TGTGCCAGCAGCTACTTCGGGGTTGCAGGCTACACCTTC. Protein product: CASSYFGVAGYTF. The chain combines TRBV5-4 with TRBJ1-2; D is uncertain. The V end lost 3 bases, the J end lost 8 bases, and 14 bases lay between the germline ends. CDR3 length: 13 amino acids. Germline CDR1 SGHNT, CDR2 YYREEE (reference sequence).

The genes are TRBV28 and TRBJ2-1, with D perhaps matching TRBD2 (6 bases). The CDR3 runs to 16 residues. The V end lost 5 bases, the J end lost 9 bases, and 23 bases lay between the germline ends. The germline V gene has CDR1 MDHEN and CDR2 SYDVKM. In DNA form, the CDR3 reads TGTGCCAGCAGTACTTTATTAGAGGGAGGCCTCGGTGAGCAGTTCTTC. As protein: CASSTLLEGGLGEQFF.

The chain combines TRBV9 with TRBJ1-4; D perhaps matches TRBD1 (5 bases). Trimming left V 0 bases short and J 7 bases short, with 16 bases between. The CDR3 runs to 16 residues. Germline lookup yields CDR1 SGDLS and CDR2 YYNGEE. In nucleotides, the CDR3 is TGTGCCAGCAGCGTAGGGGTCGGGGGAGGAGGTGAAAAACTGTTTTTT. This gives the protein CASSVGVGGGGEKLFF.

The rearrangement joins TRBV30 to TRBJ2-4; D gene unclear. V lost 3 bases and J 6 bases, leaving 9 bases between the germline ends. The germline CDR1 and CDR2 sequences are GTSNPN and SVGIG (reference sequence). The CDR3 has 12 residues. The CDR3 reads CAWRRDANIQYF. The CDR3, as DNA: TGTGCCTGGAGGAGAGATGCAAACATTCAGTACTTC. The full variable domain, its missing parts supplied by reference TRBV30 and TRBJ2-4, is SQTIHQWPATLVQPVGSPLSLECTVEGTSNPNLYWYRQAAGRGLQLLFYSVGIGQISSEVPQNLSASRPQDRQFILSSKKLLLSDSGFYLCAWRRDANIQYFGAGTRLSVL.

The chain recombines TRBV2 with TRBJ2-4; the match to TRBD2 covers 10 bases. Per the germline V gene, CDR1 is SNHLY and CDR2 is FYNNEI. The trim removed 3 bases at V and 10 bases at J, leaving 9 bases unmatched. CDR3 length: 15 residues. CDR3 residues: CASSEILAGEGIQYF. The CDR3 DNA is TGTGCCAGCAGTGAGATCCTAGCGGGGGAGGGGATTCAGTACTTC.

V gene TRBV10-3 combines with J gene TRBJ1-5; no clear D. Germline V gene lookup returns CDR1 ENHRY and CDR2 SYGVKD. This CDR3 comprises 12 residues. Trimming shortened V by 8 bases and J by 7 bases, and 12 bases separated the two germline ends. The CDR3 sequence is CAIGGFDQPQHF. The CDR3 region has the DNA TGTGCCATCGGAGGTTTTGACCAGCCCCAGCATTTT.

This chain connects TRBV27 to TRBJ1-2; 9 nucleotides line up with TRBD1. V lost 10 bases and J lost 4; bases outside the gene matches: 7. Germline V lookup: CDR1 MNHEY, CDR2 SMNVEV (reference sequence). There are 13 residues in the CDR3. The CDR3 nucleotides read TGTGCCACTCTTGGGACAGGGCCCTATGGCTACACCTTC. Translated, it gives CATLGTGPYGYTF.

This chain uses TRBV5-8 with TRBJ1-2; 8 nucleotides match TRBD1. This CDR3 is built from 13 residues. V was clipped by 6 bases and J by 5 bases; unmatched bases: 6. CDR1 and CDR2 from the germline V gene are SGHTS and YDEGEE. This CDR3 is CASTRTGRYGYTF. Here the CDR3 DNA reads TGTGCCAGCACCAGGACAGGGCGGTATGGCTACACCTTC. The full variable domain, rest sourced from reference TRBV5-8 and TRBJ1-2, is EAGVTQSPTHLIKTRGQQATLRCSPISGHTSVYWYQQALGLGLQFLLWYDEGEERNRGNFPPRFSGRQFPNYSSELNVNALELEDSALYLCASTRTGRYGYTFGSGTRLTVV.

The chain recombines TRBV5-8 with TRBJ1-2; no firm D call. The germline CDR1 and CDR2 sequences are SGHTS and YDEGEE. This CDR3 is built from 14 residues. V was cut by 0 bases and J by 4 bases, with 10 bases left in between. This CDR3 reads CASSLGGTSYGYTF. CDR3 nucleotides: TGTGCCAGCAGCTTGGGCGGCACCTCCTATGGCTACACCTTC.

The rearrangement joins TRBV28 to TRBJ2-5, with TRBD1 identical over 9 bases. CDR1 and CDR2 (germline): MDHEN, SYDVKM. The length of the CDR3 is 16 residues. V dropped 4 bases and J dropped 3; count of bases not matched to a gene: 9. The CDR3 DNA reads TGTGCCAGCAGTTCCACGGGACAGGGCCAAAAAGAGACCCAGTACTTC. Translation: CASSSTGQGQKETQYF.

The chain is built from TRBV5-1 and TRBJ2-7; 8 bases match TRBD1. The CDR3 is 14 amino acids. CDR1 is SGHRS, CDR2 YFSETQ, per germline. The junction had 9 bases not matched to a gene; V was cut back by 6 bases and J by 4 bases. This CDR3 reads CASKPGQAYYEQYF. The CDR3 DNA follows: TGCGCCAGCAAGCCGGGACAGGCTTATTACGAGCAGTACTTC.

This chain joins TRBV7-2 and TRBJ2-7; the match to TRBD2 covers 7 bases. The CDR3 is 17 residues long. CDR1 and CDR2 (germline): SGHTA, FQGNSA. With 1 base clipped from V and 6 bases from J, the junction kept 15 bases outside the gene matches. In DNA form, the CDR3 reads TGTGCCAGCAGCTTAGGGGCGGGTCTAGCGGAGGGGCGCGAGCAGTACTTC. Translating gives CASSLGAGLAEGREQYF.

The chain recombines TRBV28 with TRBJ1-4; possible D gene TRBD1, 5 bases. Germline CDR1 MDHEN, CDR2 SYDVKM. The V and J ends lost 8 bases and 8 bases respectively, with 15 bases between them. This CDR3 has 13 residues. The CDR3 DNA follows: TGTGCCAGCGGCCCTTGGGGGGTAGAAAAACTGTTTTTT. Encoded protein: CASGPWGVEKLFF.

This chain joins TRBV9 and TRBJ2-2; TRBD2 is a possible D gene (5 bases). There are 15 residues in the CDR3. Germline V gives CDR1 SGDLS, CDR2 YYNGEE. V gave up 4 bases and J gave up 1 base, with 11 bases separating them. For the CDR3, the DNA is TGTGCCAGCAGCCCCCACGGGGAGAACACCGGGGAGCTGTTTTTT. This gives the protein CASSPHGENTGELFF.

V usage is TRBV5-4 and J usage is TRBJ2-4; 10 nucleotides align to TRBD1. With 7 bases clipped from V and 6 bases from J, the junction kept 10 bases outside the gene matches. Per the germline V gene, CDR1 is SGHNT and CDR2 is YYREEE (reference sequence). This CDR3 has 15 amino acids. CDR3 sequence reads: CASATRQGAGNIQYF. In nucleotides, the CDR3 is TGTGCCAGCGCCACCCGACAGGGGGCTGGAAACATTCAGTACTTC.

Regarding this clone: One junction end disagrees with the germline gene, perhaps due to a read error. The J gene is TRBJ1-3, the V gene TRBV5-4; tentative D call: TRBD1 (5 bases). CDR1 SGHNT and CDR2 YYREEE come from the germline V gene (reference sequence). This CDR3 is 16 amino acids long. CDR3 DNA sequence: TGTGCCGGCAGCTCGGAGATGGGGGGAAAGGGAAACACCATATATTTT. Translated, it gives CAGSSEMGGKGNTIYF.